This T cell receptor beta chain stems from a study of T cells in Graves' hyperthyroidism and ophthalmopathy. Study-wide points: Most clonotypes expanded in the thyroid (above 0.001) were also present in blood.

There are a few counts of this clonotype. Its antigen remains unidentified. RNA transcripts served as the template for amplifying TCR beta CDR3 regions. A first-round RT-PCR of the TCR CDR3 used the HTBI primer set. TCRdb redid the calling of the multiplex PCR reads with MiXCR, one entry per CDR3 protein. The sample shows around 520,000 distinct CDR3 sequences, 14% of them seen only once. Germline V gene data show CDR1 as LNHDA and CDR2 as SQIVND (reference sequence). The CDR3 loop spans 13 amino acids. Between the trimmed V and J ends, which lost 6 bases and 8 bases, there was a span of 16 bases. The authors took PBMCs from 8 to 10 ml fresh peripheral blood.

V and J are TRBV19 and TRBJ1-1; D possibly corresponds to TRBD1 (5 bases). This clonotype was sampled from a woman between 40 and 55 years old with Graves' hyperthyroidism. Sequenced input: blood. CDR3 in DNA: TGTGCCAGTAGCCCGAGGGGACGGCGGGAAGCTTTCTTT. Protein: CASSPRGRREAFF.